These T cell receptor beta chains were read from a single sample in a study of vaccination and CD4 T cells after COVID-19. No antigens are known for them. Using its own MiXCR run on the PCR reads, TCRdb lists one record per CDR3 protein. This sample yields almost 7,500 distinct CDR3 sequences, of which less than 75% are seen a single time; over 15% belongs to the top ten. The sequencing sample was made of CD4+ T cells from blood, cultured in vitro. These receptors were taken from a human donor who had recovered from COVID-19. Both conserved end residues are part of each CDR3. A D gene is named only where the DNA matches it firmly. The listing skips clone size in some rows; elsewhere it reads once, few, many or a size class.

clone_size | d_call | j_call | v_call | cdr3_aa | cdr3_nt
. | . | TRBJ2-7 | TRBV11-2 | CASSFSSVGSYEQYF | TGTGCCAGCAGCTTTTCTAGCGTTGGCTCCTACGAGCAGTACTTC
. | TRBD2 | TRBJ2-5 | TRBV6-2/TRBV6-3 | CASSQGALAGRLTQYF | TGTGCCAGCAGCCAGGGAGCGCTAGCGGGCCGTTTGACCCAGTACTTC
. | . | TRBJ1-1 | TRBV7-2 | CASSLLRGGNTEAFF | TGTGCCAGCAGCCTCTTAAGGGGGGGAAACACTGAAGCTTTCTTT
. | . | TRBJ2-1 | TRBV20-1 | CSAPFAYNEQFF | TGCAGTGCTCCGTTCGCCTACAATGAGCAGTTCTTC
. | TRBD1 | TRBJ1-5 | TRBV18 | CASSPTGTGVQPQHF | TGTGCCAGCTCACCTACCGGGACAGGGGTTCAGCCCCAGCATTTT
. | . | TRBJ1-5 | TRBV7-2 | CASSSPPGSAQHF | TGTGCCAGCAGCTCCCCCCCGGGTAGTGCCCAGCATTTT
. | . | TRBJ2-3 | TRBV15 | CATSRDFVSGTQYF | TGTGCCACCAGCAGAGATTTCGTGTCAGGTACGCAGTATTTT
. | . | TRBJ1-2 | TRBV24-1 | CATSDSVDGYTF | TGTGCCACCAGTGACTCTGTGGATGGCTACACCTTC
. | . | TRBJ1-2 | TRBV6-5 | CASSYSNGGYTF | TGTGCCAGCAGTTACTCGAATGGGGGCTACACCTTC
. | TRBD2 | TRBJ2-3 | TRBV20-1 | CSANPPTSGGTDTQYF | TGCAGTGCTAACCCCCCAACTAGCGGGGGCACAGATACGCAGTATTTT
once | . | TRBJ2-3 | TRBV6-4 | CASSLGGPADTQYF | TGTGCCAGCAGTCTTGGAGGGCCCGCAGATACGCAGTATTTT
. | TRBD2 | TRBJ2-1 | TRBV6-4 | CASRITAGAYEQFF | TGTGCCAGCAGAATTACAGCGGGAGCATATGAGCAGTTCTTC
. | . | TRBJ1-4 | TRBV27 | CASSSRVGANEKLFF | TGTGCCAGCAGTAGCAGGGTAGGGGCTAATGAAAAACTGTTTTTT
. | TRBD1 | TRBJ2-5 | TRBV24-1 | CATSGPGDSSQETQYF | TGTGCCACCAGTGGACCCGGGGACAGCTCACAAGAGACCCAGTACTTC
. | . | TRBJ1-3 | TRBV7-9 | CASSLGGTSISGNTIYF | TGTGCCAGCAGCTTAGGAGGGACATCCATCTCTGGAAACACCATATATTTT
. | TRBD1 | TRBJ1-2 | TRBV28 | CASRSDRLNYGYTF | TGTGCCAGCAGGTCGGACAGGCTAAACTATGGCTACACCTTC
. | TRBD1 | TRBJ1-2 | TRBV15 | CATSREGQGYGYTF | TGTGCCACCAGCAGGGAGGGACAGGGCTATGGCTACACCTTC
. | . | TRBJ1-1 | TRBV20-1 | CSARDAGGGTEAFF | TGCAGTGCTAGAGATGCCGGGGGTGGGACTGAAGCTTTCTTT
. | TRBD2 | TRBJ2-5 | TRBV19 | CASTTGGGEETQYF | TGTGCCAGTACCACCGGGGGGGGCGAAGAGACCCAGTACTTC
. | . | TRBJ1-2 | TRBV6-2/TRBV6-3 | CASGTLYDYTF | TGTGCCAGCGGGACCCTCTATGACTACACCTTC
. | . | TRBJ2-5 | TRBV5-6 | CASSPRVNNLFQETQYF | TGTGCCAGCAGCCCCCGTGTTAACAACTTATTCCAAGAGACCCAGTACTTC
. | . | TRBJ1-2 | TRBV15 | CATSRDREGYGYTF | TGTGCCACCAGCAGAGACAGGGAAGGGTATGGCTACACCTTC
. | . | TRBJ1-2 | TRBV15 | CATSRPGLLFYGYTF | TGTGCCACCAGCAGACCGGGACTTCTCTTCTATGGCTACACCTTC
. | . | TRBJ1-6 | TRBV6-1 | CASGRNNSPLHF | TGTGCCAGCGGCAGAAATAATTCACCCCTCCACTTT
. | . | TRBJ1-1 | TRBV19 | CASTPLDLNTEAFF | TGTGCCAGTACCCCCCTCGACTTGAACACTGAAGCTTTCTTT
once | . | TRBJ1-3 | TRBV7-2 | CASSLAGVSGNTIYF | TGTGCCAGCAGCTTAGCGGGCGTATCTGGAAACACCATATATTTT
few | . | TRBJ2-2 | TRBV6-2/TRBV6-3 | CASSRIVVSGELFF | TGTGCCAGCAGTCGCATAGTAGTCTCCGGGGAGCTGTTTTTT
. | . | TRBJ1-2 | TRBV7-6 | CASSLAGWGIEYGYTF | TGTGCCAGCAGCTTAGCGGGATGGGGCATAGAATATGGCTACACCTTC
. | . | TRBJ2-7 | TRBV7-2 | CASSLLNRYEQYF | TGTGCCAGCAGCTTATTAAATAGATACGAGCAGTACTTC
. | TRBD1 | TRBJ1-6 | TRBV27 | CASKLTGTANSPLHF | TGTGCCAGTAAACTAACCGGGACAGCTAATTCACCCCTCCACTTT
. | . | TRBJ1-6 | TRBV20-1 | CSASRALSSYNSPLHF | TGCAGTGCTAGCCGGGCCTTGAGTTCCTATAATTCACCCCTCCACTTT
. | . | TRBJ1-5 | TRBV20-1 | CSARDMAGRGGNQPQHF | TGCAGTGCTAGAGATATGGCAGGGAGGGGGGGCAATCAGCCCCAGCATTTT
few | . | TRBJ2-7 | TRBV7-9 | CASSLAFSVENPYEQYF | TGTGCCAGCAGCTTAGCTTTCTCGGTCGAGAATCCCTACGAGCAGTACTTC
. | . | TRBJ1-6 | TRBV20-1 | CSASARGYVNSPLHF | TGCAGTGCTAGTGCCCGGGGTTATGTAAATTCACCCCTCCACTTT
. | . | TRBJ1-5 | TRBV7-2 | CASSLVVGGLNQPQHF | TGTGCCAGCAGCTTAGTAGTGGGAGGGCTGAATCAGCCCCAGCATTTT
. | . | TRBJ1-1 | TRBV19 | CASRDRHTEAFF | TGTGCCAGCCGCGACCGACACACTGAAGCTTTCTTT
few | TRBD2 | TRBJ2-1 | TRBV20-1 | CSAGKLAGRSNEQFF | TGCAGTGCTGGAAAACTAGCGGGGAGGTCGAACGAGCAGTTCTTC
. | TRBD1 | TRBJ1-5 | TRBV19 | CASSAQGVYQPQHF | TGTGCCAGTAGCGCACAGGGGGTGTATCAGCCCCAGCATTTT
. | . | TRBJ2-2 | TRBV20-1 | CSARDAGTGGGELFF | TGCAGTGCTAGGGACGCGGGTACTGGAGGGGGGGAGCTGTTTTTT
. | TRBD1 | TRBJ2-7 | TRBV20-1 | CSGGTGQSYEQYF | TGCAGTGGCGGGACAGGGCAATCCTACGAGCAGTACTTC